This T cell receptor (beta chain) was identified during a study of cytomegalovirus exposure and HLA in healthy donors. The study, taken as a whole, reports: Fewer N-insertions (relative to the 666-donor mean) were reportedly seen in an Asian-associated ancestry cluster in a later analysis.

The V gene lost 4 bases and the J gene lost 4 bases, with 20 bases spanning the gap. Per germline, CDR1 MDHEN and CDR2 SYDVKM. This CDR3 spans 17 amino acids. 60 Vbeta and 13 Jbeta primers were used in PCR. Data came from immunoSEQ multiplex PCR; TCRdb stores just in-frame clones and leaves some out. This table has around 160,000 clones, 78% appearing once. In the case of this clone: Its cognate antigen is unknown.

This TCR was sampled from a male donor in good health and CMV-seronegative. The sequencing input was PBMCs. The V and J genes are TRBV28 and TRBJ1-3, with a tentative D call TRBD1 (6 bases). In DNA, the CDR3 is TGTGCCAGCAGTTCGCCGGGTTCAGGGGTTTTAGGAAACACCATATATTTT. Amino acids: CASSSPGSGVLGNTIYF. The whole variable domain, remainder taken from reference TRBV28 and TRBJ1-3, is DVKVTQSSRYLVKRTGEKVFLECVQDMDHENMFWYRQDPGLGLRLIYFSYDVKMKEKGDIPEGYSVSREKKERFSLILESASTNQTSMYLCASSSPGSGVLGNTIYFGEGSWLTVV.